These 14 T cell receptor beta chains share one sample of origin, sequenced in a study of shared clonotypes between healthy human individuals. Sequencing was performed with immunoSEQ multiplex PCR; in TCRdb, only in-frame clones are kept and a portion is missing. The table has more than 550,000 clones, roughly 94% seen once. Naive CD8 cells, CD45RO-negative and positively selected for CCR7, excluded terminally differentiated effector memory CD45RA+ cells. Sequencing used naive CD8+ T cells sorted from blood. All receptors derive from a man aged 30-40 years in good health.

The CDR3 region has the DNA TGTGTTACGCGGGTATCCGGGGAGCTGTTTTTT. This encodes CVTRVSGELFF. V usage is TRBV2 and J usage is TRBJ2-2; D is perhaps TRBD2 (5 bases). Germline V CDR1 and CDR2: SNHLY, FYNNEI. The CDR3 runs to 11 residues.

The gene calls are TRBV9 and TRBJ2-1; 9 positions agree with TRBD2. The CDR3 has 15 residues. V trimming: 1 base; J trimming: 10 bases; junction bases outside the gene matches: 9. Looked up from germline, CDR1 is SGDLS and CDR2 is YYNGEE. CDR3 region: CASSVIGGRAREQFF. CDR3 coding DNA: TGTGCCAGCAGCGTAATAGGCGGGAGGGCCCGAGAGCAGTTCTTC. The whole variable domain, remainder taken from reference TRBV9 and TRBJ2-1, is DSGVTQTPKHLITATGQRVTLRCSPRSGDLSVYWYQQSLDQGLQFLIQYYNGEERAKGNILERFSAQQFPDLHSELNLSSLELGDSALYFCASSVIGGRAREQFFGPGTRLTVL.

This CDR3 is CASSATGGTTDTQYF. The CDR3 DNA is TGTGCCAGCAGTGCTACAGGGGGCACTACAGATACGCAGTATTTT. The genes are TRBV27 and TRBJ2-3; 9 positions match TRBD1. Germline lookup yields CDR1 MNHEY and CDR2 SMNVEV (reference sequence). CDR3 length equals 15 residues. V lost 5 bases and J lost 3; bases outside the gene matches: 6.

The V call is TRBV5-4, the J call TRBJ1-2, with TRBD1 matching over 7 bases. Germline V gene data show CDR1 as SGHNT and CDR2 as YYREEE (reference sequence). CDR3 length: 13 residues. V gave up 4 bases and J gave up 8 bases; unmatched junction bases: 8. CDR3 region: CASSPDRVLGYTF. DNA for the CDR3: TGTGCCAGCAGCCCCGACAGGGTGTTAGGCTACACCTTC.

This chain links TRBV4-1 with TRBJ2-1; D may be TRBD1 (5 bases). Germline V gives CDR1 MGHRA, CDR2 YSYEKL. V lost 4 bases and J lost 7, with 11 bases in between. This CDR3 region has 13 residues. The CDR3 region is CASSPRTGNEQFF. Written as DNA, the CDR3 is TGCGCCAGCAGCCCCCGAACAGGAAATGAGCAGTTCTTC.

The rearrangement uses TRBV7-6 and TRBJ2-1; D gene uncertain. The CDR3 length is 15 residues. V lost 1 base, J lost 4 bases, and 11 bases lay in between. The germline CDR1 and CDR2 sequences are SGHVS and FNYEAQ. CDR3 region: CASSLEAEVYNEQFF. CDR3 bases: TGTGCCAGCAGCTTAGAGGCAGAAGTTTACAATGAGCAGTTCTTC.

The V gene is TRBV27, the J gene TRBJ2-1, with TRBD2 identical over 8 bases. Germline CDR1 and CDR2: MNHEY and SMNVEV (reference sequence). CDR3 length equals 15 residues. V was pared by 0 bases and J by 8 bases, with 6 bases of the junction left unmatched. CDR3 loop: CASSLSDGLADEQFF. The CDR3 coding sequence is TGTGCCAGCAGTTTATCGGATGGACTAGCCGATGAGCAGTTCTTC.

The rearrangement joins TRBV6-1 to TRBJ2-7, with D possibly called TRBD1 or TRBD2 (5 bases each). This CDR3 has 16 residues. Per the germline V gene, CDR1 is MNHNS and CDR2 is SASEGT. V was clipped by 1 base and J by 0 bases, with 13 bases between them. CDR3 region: CASSEERAGSSYEQYF. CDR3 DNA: TGTGCCAGCAGTGAAGAAAGAGCAGGGAGCTCCTACGAGCAGTACTTC.

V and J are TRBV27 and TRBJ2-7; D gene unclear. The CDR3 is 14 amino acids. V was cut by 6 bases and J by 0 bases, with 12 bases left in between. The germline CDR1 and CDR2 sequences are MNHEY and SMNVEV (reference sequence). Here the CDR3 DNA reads TGTGCCAGCAGGCCAAACTTGAACTCCTACGAGCAGTACTTC. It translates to CASRPNLNSYEQYF.

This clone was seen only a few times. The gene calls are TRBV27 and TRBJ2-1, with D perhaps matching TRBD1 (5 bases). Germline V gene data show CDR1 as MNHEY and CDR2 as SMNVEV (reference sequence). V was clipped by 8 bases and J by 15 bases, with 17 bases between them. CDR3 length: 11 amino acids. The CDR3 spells CASEGALGLFF. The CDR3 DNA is TGTGCCAGCGAAGGGGCTCTCGGGCTGTTCTTC.

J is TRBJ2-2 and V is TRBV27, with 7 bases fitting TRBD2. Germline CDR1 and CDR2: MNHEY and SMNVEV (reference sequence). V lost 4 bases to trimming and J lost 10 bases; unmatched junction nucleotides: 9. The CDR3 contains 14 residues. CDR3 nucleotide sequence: TGTGCCAGCAGTTCCGGGACTACGGTAGAGGAGCTGTTTTTT. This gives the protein CASSSGTTVEELFF.

This CDR3 reads CAWSVEGASNQPQHF. The CDR3 DNA is TGTGCCTGGAGTGTCGAAGGGGCGAGCAATCAGCCCCAGCATTTT. The J gene is TRBJ1-5, the V gene TRBV30, with D possibly being TRBD1 (5 bases). The CDR3 extends over 15 amino acids. Per germline, CDR1 GTSNPN and CDR2 SVGIG (reference sequence). V lost 0 bases to trimming and J lost 1 base, with 10 bases between them.

The CDR3 coding sequence is TGTGCCAGTAGTATAGGGGCAGGGGGTATCACTGAAGCTTTCTTT. Residues: CASSIGAGGITEAFF. The V call is TRBV19, the J call TRBJ1-1; TRBD1 agrees at 7 bases. The germline CDR1 and CDR2 sequences are LNHDA and SQIVND (reference sequence). With V trimmed by 1 base and J by 4 bases, 6 bases remained unmatched. The CDR3 sequence is 15 residues long. Supplemented by reference TRBV19 and TRBJ1-1, the full variable domain reads DGGITQSPKYLFRKEGQNVTLSCEQNLNHDAMYWYRQDPGQGLRLIYYSQIVNDFQKGDIAEGYSVSREKKESFPLTVTSAQKNPTAFYLCASSIGAGGITEAFFGQGTRLTVV.

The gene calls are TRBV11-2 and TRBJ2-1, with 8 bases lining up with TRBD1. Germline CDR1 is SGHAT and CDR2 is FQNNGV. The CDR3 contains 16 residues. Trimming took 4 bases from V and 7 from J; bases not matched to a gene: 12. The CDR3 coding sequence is TGTGCCAGCAGCTCGGGACAGGCACTCCCACTTAATGAGCAGTTCTTC. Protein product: CASSSGQALPLNEQFF.